This TCR beta chain was documented in a study of blood T cells in healthy people across ages. Together with a sample-barcoded 5' primer, a J-beta primer mix was included in a second PCR lasting roughly 7 to 11 cycles. MiXCR, run by TCRdb on the 5' RACE reads, gives a single entry per CDR3 protein. Among approximately 850,000 distinct CDR3 sequences listed, nearly 60% were seen once. V lost 3 bases to trimming and J lost 7 bases, with 6 bases between them. CDR3 length equals 11 residues. Germline CDR1 DFQATT, CDR2 SNEGSKA (reference sequence). Findings and limits, study-wide: TCR beta diversity was tightly associated with the proportion of naive T cells.

Note on this clonotype: Its antigen is not known.

What was sequenced was blood. The receptor was isolated from a man younger than 45 in good health. J is TRBJ1-4 and V is TRBV20-1, with D uncertain. Here the CDR3 reads CSASRAEKLFF. The CDR3 DNA reads as TGCAGTGCTAGTCGGGCTGAAAAACTGTTTTTT.